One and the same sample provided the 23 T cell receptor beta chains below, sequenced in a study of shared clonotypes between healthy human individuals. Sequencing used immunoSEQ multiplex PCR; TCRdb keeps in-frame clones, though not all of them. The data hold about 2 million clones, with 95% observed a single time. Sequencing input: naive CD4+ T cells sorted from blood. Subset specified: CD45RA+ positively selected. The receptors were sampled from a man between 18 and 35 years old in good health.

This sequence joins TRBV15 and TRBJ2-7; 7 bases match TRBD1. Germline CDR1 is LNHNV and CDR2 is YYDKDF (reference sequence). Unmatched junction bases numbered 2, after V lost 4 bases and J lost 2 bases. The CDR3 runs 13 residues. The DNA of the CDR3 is TGTGCCACCAGCAAGGACAGGACCTACGAGCAGTACTTC. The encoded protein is CATSKDRTYEQYF.

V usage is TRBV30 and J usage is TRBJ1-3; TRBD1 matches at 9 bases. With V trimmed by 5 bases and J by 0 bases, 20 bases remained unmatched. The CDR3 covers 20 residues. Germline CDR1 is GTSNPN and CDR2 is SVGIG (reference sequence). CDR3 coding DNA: TGTGCCTGGGAATCGGGGCGGGGACAGGGTCGTCAAAACTCTGGAAACACCATATATTTT. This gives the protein CAWESGRGQGRQNSGNTIYF.

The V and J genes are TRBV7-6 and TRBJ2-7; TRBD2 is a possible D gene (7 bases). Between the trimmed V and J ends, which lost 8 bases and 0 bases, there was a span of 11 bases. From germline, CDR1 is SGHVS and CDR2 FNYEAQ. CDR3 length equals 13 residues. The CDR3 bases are TGTGCCAGCCGGGGGGCGAGCTCCTACGAGCAGTACTTC. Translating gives CASRGASSYEQYF. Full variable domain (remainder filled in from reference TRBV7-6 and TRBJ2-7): GAGVSQSPRYKVTKRGQDVALRCDPISGHVSLYWYRQALGQGPEFLTYFNYEAQQDKSGLPNDRFSAERPEGSISTLTIQRTEQRDSAMYRCASRGASSYEQYFGPGTRLTVT.

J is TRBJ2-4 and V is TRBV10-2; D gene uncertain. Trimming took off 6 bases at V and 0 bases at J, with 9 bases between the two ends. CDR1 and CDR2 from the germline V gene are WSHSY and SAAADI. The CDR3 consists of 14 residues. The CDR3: CASSLELAKNIQYF. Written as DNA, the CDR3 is TGCGCCAGCAGCCTAGAACTAGCCAAAAACATTCAGTACTTC.

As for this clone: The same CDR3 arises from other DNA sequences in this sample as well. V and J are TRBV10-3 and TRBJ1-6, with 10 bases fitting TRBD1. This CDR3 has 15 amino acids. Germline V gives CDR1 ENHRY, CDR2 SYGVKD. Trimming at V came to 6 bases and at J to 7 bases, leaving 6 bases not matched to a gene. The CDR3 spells CAISPGDRGNSPLHF. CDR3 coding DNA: TGTGCCATCAGCCCGGGGGACAGGGGAAATTCACCCCTCCACTTT.

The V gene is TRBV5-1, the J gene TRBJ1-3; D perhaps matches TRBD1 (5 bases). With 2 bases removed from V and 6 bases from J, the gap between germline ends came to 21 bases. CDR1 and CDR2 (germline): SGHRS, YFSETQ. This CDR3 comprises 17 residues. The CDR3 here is CASSLFRPDIIENTIYF. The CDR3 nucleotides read TGCGCCAGCAGCTTATTTCGTCCGGACATCATCGAAAACACCATATATTTT.

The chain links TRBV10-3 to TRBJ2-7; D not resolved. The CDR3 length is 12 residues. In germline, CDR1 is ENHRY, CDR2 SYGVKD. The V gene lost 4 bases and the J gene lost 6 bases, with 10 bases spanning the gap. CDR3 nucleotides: TGTGCCATCAGTGGCCTAGTATCCGAGCAGTACTTC. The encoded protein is CAISGLVSEQYF.

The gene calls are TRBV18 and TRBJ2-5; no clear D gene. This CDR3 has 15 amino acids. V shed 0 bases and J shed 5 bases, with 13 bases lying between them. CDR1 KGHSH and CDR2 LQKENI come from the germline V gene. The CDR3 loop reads CASSPPVVMEETQYF. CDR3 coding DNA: TGTGCCAGCTCACCACCGGTCGTAATGGAGGAGACCCAGTACTTC.

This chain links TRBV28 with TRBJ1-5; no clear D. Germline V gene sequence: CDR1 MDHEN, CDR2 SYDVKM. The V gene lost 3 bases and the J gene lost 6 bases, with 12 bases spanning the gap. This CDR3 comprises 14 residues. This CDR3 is CASSLGLGGQPQHF. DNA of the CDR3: TGTGCCAGCAGTTTGGGGTTAGGAGGTCAGCCCCAGCATTTT.

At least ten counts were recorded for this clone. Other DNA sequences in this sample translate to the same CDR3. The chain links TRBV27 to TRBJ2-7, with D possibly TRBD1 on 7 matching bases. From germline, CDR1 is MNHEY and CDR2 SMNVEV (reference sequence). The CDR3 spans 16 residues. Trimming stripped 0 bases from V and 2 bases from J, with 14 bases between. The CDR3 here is CASSLSPQGGPYEQYF. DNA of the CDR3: TGTGCCAGCAGTTTATCCCCTCAGGGGGGCCCCTACGAGCAGTACTTC.

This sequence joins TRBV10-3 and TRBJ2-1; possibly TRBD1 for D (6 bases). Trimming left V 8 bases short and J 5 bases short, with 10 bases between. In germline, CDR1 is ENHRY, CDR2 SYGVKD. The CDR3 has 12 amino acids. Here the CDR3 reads CAISRQDNEQFF. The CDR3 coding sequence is TGTGCCATCTCTCGACAGGACAATGAGCAGTTCTTC.

The CDR3 loop reads CASSAPGVTEAFF. CDR3 sequence (DNA): TGCGCCAGCAGTGCCCCAGGGGTGACTGAAGCTTTCTTT. This sequence joins TRBV10-1 and TRBJ1-1, with D tentatively TRBD1 (6 bases). CDR1 WNHNN and CDR2 SYGVQD come from the germline V gene (reference sequence). CDR3 length: 13 residues. Trimming shortened V by 4 bases and J by 5 bases, and 11 bases separated the two germline ends.

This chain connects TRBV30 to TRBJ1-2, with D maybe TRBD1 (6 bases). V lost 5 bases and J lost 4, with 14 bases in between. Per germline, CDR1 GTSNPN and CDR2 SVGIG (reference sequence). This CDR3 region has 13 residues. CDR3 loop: CAWASGTPYGYTF. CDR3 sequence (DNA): TGTGCCTGGGCCTCCGGGACACCCTATGGCTACACCTTC.

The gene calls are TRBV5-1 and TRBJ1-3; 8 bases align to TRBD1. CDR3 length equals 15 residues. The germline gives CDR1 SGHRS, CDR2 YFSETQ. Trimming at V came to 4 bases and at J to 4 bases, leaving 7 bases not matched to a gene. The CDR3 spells CASSPPDRAGNTIYF. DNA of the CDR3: TGCGCCAGCAGCCCACCGGACAGGGCCGGAAACACCATATATTTT.

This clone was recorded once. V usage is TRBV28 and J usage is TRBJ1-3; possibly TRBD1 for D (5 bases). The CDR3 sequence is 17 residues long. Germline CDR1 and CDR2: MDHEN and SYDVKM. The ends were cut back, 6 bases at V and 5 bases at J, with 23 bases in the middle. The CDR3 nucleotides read TGTGCCAGCAGGACCGACGGATGGGACGACCGAAGAAACACCATATATTTT. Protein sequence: CASRTDGWDDRRNTIYF.

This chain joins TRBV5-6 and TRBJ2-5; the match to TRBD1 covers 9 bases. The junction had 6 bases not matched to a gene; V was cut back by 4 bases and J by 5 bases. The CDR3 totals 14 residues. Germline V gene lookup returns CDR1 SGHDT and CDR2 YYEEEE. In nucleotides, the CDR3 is TGTGCCAGCAGCCCGGGACAGGGATGGGAGACCCAGTACTTC. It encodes CASSPGQGWETQYF.

The CDR3 coding sequence is TGTGCCAGCAGCTTAGATCAACCGACAGCCTGGTGGTCACCCCTCCACTTT. Protein sequence: CASSLDQPTAWWSPLHF. This sequence joins TRBV7-9 and TRBJ1-6; a weak D match, TRBD1 (5 bases). This CDR3 contains 17 residues. The germline V and J ends were trimmed by 1 base and 10 bases, with 20 bases remaining between them. Germline V gene sequence: CDR1 SEHNR, CDR2 FQNEAQ (reference sequence). The complete variable domain, with remaining parts taken from reference TRBV7-9 and TRBJ1-6, reads DTGVSQNPRHKITKRGQNVTFRCDPISEHNRLYWYRQTLGQGPEFLTYFQNEAQLEKSRLLSDRFSAERPKGSFSTLEIQRTEQGDSAMYLCASSLDQPTAWWSPLHFGNGTRLTVT.

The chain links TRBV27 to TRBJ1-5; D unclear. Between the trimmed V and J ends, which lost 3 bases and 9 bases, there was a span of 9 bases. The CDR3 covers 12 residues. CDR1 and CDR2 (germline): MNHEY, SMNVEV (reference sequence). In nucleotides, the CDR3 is TGTGCCAGCAGTTTCCAGGAGGGGCCCCAGCATTTT. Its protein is CASSFQEGPQHF.

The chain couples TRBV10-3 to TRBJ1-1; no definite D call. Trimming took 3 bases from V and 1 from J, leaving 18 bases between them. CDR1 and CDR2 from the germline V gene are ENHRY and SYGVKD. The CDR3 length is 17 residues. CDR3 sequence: CAISELDPYLENTEAFF. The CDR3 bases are TGTGCCATCAGTGAACTTGATCCATACTTGGAGAACACTGAAGCTTTCTTT.

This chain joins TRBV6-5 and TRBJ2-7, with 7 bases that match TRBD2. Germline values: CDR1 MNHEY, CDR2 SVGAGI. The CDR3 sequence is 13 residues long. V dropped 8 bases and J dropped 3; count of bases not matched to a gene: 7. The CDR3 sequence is CASQLGGFYEQYF. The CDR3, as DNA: TGTGCCAGCCAACTGGGGGGGTTCTACGAGCAGTACTTC.

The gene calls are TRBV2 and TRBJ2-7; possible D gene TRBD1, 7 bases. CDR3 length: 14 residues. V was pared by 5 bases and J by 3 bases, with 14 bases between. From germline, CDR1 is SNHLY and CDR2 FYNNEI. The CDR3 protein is CASSRAGGLYEQYF. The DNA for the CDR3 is TGTGCCAGCAGTAGGGCAGGGGGGCTCTACGAGCAGTACTTC.

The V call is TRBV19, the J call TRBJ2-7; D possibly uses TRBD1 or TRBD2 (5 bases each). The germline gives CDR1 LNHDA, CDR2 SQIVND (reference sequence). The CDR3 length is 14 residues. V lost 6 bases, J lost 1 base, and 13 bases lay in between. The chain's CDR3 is CASSLGGGSYEQYF. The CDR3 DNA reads TGTGCCAGTAGCCTTGGGGGTGGTTCCTACGAGCAGTACTTC.

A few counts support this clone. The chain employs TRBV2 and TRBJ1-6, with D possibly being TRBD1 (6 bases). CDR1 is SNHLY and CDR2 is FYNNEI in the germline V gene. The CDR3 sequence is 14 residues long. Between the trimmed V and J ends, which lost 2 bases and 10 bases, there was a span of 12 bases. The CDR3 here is CASSESRGASPLHF. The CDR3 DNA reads TGTGCCAGCAGTGAATCCAGGGGAGCCTCACCCCTCCACTTT.